By sample fraction, the clone carrying this T cell receptor beta chain is large (0.1 to 1%). This sample is part of a study of control samples from healthy donors and cancer patients. V was clipped by 3 bases and J by 3 bases, with 9 bases between them. Germline CDR1 MNHEY, CDR2 SMNVEV (reference sequence). CDR3 size: 13 residues. TCRdb keeps only in-frame clones here, not all; method: immunoSEQ multiplex PCR. The data show 60,000 to 80,000 clones, less than 90% seen once. The source material was blood. The receptor's source is a woman aged 50 to 60 in good health. The V and J genes are TRBV27 and TRBJ2-7, with D possibly being TRBD2 (6 bases). The CDR3 is CASSFLADYEQYF. The CDR3 DNA reads as TGTGCCAGCAGTTTTTTAGCGGACTACGAGCAGTACTTC.